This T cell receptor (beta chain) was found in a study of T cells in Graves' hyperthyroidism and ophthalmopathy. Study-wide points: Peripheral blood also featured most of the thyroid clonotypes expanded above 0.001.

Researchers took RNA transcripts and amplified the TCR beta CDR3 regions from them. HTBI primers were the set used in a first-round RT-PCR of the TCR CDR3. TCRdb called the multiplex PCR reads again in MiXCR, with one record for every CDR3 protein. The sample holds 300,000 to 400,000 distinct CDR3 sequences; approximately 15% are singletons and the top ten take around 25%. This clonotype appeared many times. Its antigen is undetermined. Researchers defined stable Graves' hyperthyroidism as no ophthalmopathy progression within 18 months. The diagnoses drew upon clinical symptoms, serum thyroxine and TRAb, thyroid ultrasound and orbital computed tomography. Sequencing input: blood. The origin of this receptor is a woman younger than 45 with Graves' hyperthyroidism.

The CDR3 sequence is CSARRRTSGSSYEQYF. CDR3 coding DNA: TGCAGTGCTAGAAGGCGGACTAGCGGGAGCTCCTACGAGCAGTACTTC. The chain recombines TRBV20-1 with TRBJ2-7, with 13 bases aligning to TRBD2. Per germline, CDR1 DFQATT and CDR2 SNEGSKA (reference sequence). There are 16 residues in the CDR3. With 2 bases clipped from V and 0 bases from J, the junction kept 4 bases outside the gene matches.